Listed below are T cell receptor beta chains from one sample, sequenced in a study of T-cell memory formation after mild COVID-19. TCRdb redid the calling of the 5' RACE reads with MiXCR, one entry per CDR3 protein. Seen here are approximately 580,000 distinct CDR3 sequences, roughly 22% observed once, and the top ten hold around 12%. What was sequenced was PBMCs or a T cell subset sorted from them (not recorded which). These receptors were collected from an adult woman who had mild COVID-19 (a few samples of this study predate the infection). Cell type and time point are not known. Both conserved end residues are part of each CDR3. The D gene is left open where the match is weak. Some rows have no size entry. The others give once, few or many, or a class for an expanded clone.

once	TRBJ2-3	-	TRBV4-2	CASSRGRLDSVMSTDTQYF	TGTGCCAGCAGCCGAGGAAGACTAGACAGTGTCATGAGCACAGATACGCAGTATTTT
few	TRBJ2-3	TRBD2	TRBV6-2/TRBV6-3	CASSYISGTRGSDTQYF	TGTGCCAGCAGTTACATCTCCGGGACTAGAGGATCAGATACGCAGTATTTT
-	TRBJ1-4	-	TRBV12-3/TRBV12-4	CASSLGGVRLFF	TGTGCCAGCAGTTTAGGGGGGGTCAGACTGTTTTTT
few	TRBJ2-7	TRBD1	TRBV6-5	CASRTTGGASYEQYF	TGTGCCAGCAGAACCACAGGGGGCGCCTCCTACGAGCAGTACTTC
few	TRBJ2-2	-	TRBV6-2/TRBV6-3	CASSYGQITGELFF	TGTGCCAGCAGTTACGGGCAGATCACCGGGGAGCTGTTTTTT
-	TRBJ1-1	TRBD1	TRBV7-9	CASSLETGGYTEAFF	TGTGCCAGCAGCTTAGAAACAGGGGGTTACACTGAAGCTTTCTTT
few	TRBJ2-1	TRBD2	TRBV7-9	CASSLGPSGSYNEQFF	TGTGCCAGCAGCTTAGGTCCTAGCGGCTCCTACAATGAGCAGTTCTTC
-	TRBJ1-2	TRBD1	TRBV15	CATSARAGGGYGYTF	TGTGCCACCAGCGCCCGGGCAGGGGGTGGCTATGGCTACACCTTC
few	TRBJ1-2	-	TRBV3-1	CASSPQGRGYGYTF	TGTGCCAGCAGCCCTCAGGGAAGAGGCTATGGCTACACCTTC
few	TRBJ2-1	TRBD2	TRBV14	CASSPGLAELNEQFF	TGTGCCAGCAGCCCCGGGCTAGCGGAGCTAAATGAGCAGTTCTTC
-	TRBJ1-1	-	TRBV7-9	CASSRVEGAPLAFF	TGTGCCAGCAGCCGGGTGGAGGGCGCCCCGCTGGCTTTCTTT